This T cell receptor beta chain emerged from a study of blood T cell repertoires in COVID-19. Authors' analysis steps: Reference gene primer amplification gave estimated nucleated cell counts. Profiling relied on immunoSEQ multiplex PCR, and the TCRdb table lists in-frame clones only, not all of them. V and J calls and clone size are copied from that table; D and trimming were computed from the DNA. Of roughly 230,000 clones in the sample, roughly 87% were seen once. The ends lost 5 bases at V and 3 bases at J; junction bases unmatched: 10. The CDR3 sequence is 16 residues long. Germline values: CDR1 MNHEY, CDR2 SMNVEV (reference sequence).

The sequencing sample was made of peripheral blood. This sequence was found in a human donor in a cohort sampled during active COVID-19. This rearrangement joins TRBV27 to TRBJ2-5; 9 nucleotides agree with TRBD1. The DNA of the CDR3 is TGTGCCAGCAGTCCAGGGCCGGGACAGGGTAAAGAGACCCAGTACTTC. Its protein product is CASSPGPGQGKETQYF.